Presented here are 29 T cell receptor beta chains from one specimen sequenced in a study of control samples from healthy donors and cancer patients. Some clones are missing from TCRdb's copy, which holds only in-frame ones; the method was immunoSEQ multiplex PCR. The sample consists of 53,000 or so clones, 75% to 90% of them appearing once. The sequenced sample consisted of PBMCs. These receptors were obtained from a man aged 60 to 75 with head and neck cancer.

This chain connects TRBV7-2 to TRBJ1-4; D gene ambiguous. The V end was cut by 5 bases, the J end by 3 bases, with 10 bases between. Germline V lookup: CDR1 SGHTA, CDR2 FQGNSA. There are 14 residues in the CDR3. CDR3 amino acids: CASSLGLANEKLFF. In DNA, the CDR3 is TGTGCCAGCAGCCTAGGGTTGGCTAATGAAAAACTGTTTTTT.

The V gene is TRBV28, the J gene TRBJ1-2, with a possible D match to TRBD1 (6 bases). V was cut by 2 bases and J by 6 bases, with 7 bases left in between. This CDR3 is 12 amino acids long. The germline V gene encodes CDR1 MDHEN and CDR2 SYDVKM. The chain's CDR3 is CASSLGTHGYTF. CDR3 in DNA: TGTGCCAGCAGTTTAGGGACACATGGCTACACCTTC.

The chain is built from TRBV28 and TRBJ2-1, with D possibly matching TRBD2 (5 bases). There are 16 residues in the CDR3. Per the germline V gene, CDR1 is MDHEN and CDR2 is SYDVKM. V was clipped by 5 bases and J by 0 bases, with 14 bases between them. The CDR3 nucleotides are TGTGCCAGCAGTGATAGGACGGGGAGCTCCTACAATGAGCAGTTCTTC. Translated: CASSDRTGSSYNEQFF.

The chain joins TRBV28 to TRBJ2-1; tentatively, D is TRBD2 (5 bases). CDR3 length: 17 residues. The V end lost 4 bases, the J end lost 4 bases, and 20 bases lay between the germline ends. CDR1 and CDR2 (germline): MDHEN, SYDVKM. CDR3 in DNA: TGTGCCAGCAGTTCGGGGTATCTAGCCGCCCGATACAATGAGCAGTTCTTC. It encodes CASSSGYLAARYNEQFF. The whole variable domain, remainder taken from reference TRBV28 and TRBJ2-1, is DVKVTQSSRYLVKRTGEKVFLECVQDMDHENMFWYRQDPGLGLRLIYFSYDVKMKEKGDIPEGYSVSREKKERFSLILESASTNQTSMYLCASSSGYLAARYNEQFFGPGTRLTVL.

The chain combines TRBV18 with TRBJ1-1, with TRBD1 matching over 7 bases. The CDR3 length is 15 residues. Germline V gene data show CDR1 as KGHSH and CDR2 as LQKENI. The junction had 2 bases not matched to a gene; V was cut back by 0 bases and J by 1 base. CDR3 protein: CASSPPDRPNTEAFF. The CDR3 region has the DNA TGTGCCAGCTCACCACCGGACAGGCCGAACACTGAAGCTTTCTTT.

This rearrangement joins TRBV7-2 to TRBJ2-5; TRBD1 aligns across 9 bases. V lost 5 bases, J lost 5 bases, and 9 bases stayed unmatched. Germline V lookup: CDR1 SGHTA, CDR2 FQGNSA. The CDR3 totals 15 residues. The CDR3 spells CASSLSGQGGETQYF. CDR3 coding DNA: TGTGCCAGCAGCCTCTCGGGACAGGGAGGGGAGACCCAGTACTTC.

The chain employs TRBV5-6 and TRBJ2-1; D not resolved. CDR1 is SGHDT, CDR2 YYEEEE, per germline. The CDR3 covers 13 residues. Trimming removed 0 bases from V and 11 bases from J, with 12 bases in between. The CDR3 spells CASSLGALTKQFF. The CDR3 region has the DNA TGTGCCAGCAGCTTGGGAGCCCTGACGAAGCAGTTCTTC.

The chain is built from TRBV19 and TRBJ2-4; 9 bases agree with TRBD1. This CDR3 has 16 amino acids. The germline CDR1 and CDR2 sequences are LNHDA and SQIVND (reference sequence). The J segment lost 0 bases and the V segment lost 5 bases, leaving 5 bases of the junction unmatched. CDR3 DNA: TGTGCCAGTAGTTTAACAGGGGGCAGAGCCAAAAACATTCAGTACTTC. It translates to CASSLTGGRAKNIQYF.

The chain recombines TRBV2 with TRBJ2-7; D possibly matches TRBD1 or TRBD2 (5 bases each). Trimming pared 6 bases from V and 3 bases from J, leaving 9 bases between. This CDR3 has 12 residues. Germline CDR1 reads SNHLY; CDR2 reads FYNNEI. CDR3 sequence reads: CASRGTRYEQYF. The DNA of the CDR3 is TGTGCCAGCAGGGGGACGCGCTACGAGCAGTACTTC.

The chain combines TRBV5-1 with TRBJ2-7, with TRBD2 matching over 11 bases. Germline CDR1 is SGHRS and CDR2 is YFSETQ. The CDR3 loop spans 14 amino acids. Trimming took 4 bases from V and 5 from J; bases not matched to a gene: 5. The CDR3 bases are TGCGCCAGCAGCCGTACTAGCGGGAGTCACGAGCAGTACTTC. This codes for CASSRTSGSHEQYF.

This clone was seen a few times. The chain combines TRBV5-5 with TRBJ1-4, with TRBD1 matching 12 bases. The germline V gene has CDR1 SGHKS and CDR2 YYEKEE (reference sequence). The CDR3 extends over 17 amino acids. With V trimmed by 4 bases and J by 2 bases, 6 bases remained unmatched. The CDR3 spells CASSAGTGGGTNEKLFF. As DNA, the CDR3 is TGTGCCAGCAGCGCCGGGACAGGGGGCGGCACTAATGAAAAACTGTTTTTT. The entire variable domain, with the rest obtained from reference TRBV5-5 and TRBJ1-4, is as follows: DAGVTQSPTHLIKTRGQQVTLRCSPISGHKSVSWYQQVLGQGPQFIFQYYEKEERGRGNFPDRFSARQFPNYSSELNVNALLLGDSALYLCASSAGTGGGTNEKLFFGSGTQLSVL.

This clone came up once. This sequence joins TRBV28 and TRBJ1-4; D perhaps matches TRBD1 (6 bases). The CDR3 has 16 residues. V lost 5 bases and J 0 bases, leaving 13 bases between the germline ends. Germline lookup yields CDR1 MDHEN and CDR2 SYDVKM. For the CDR3, the DNA is TGTGCCAGCAGTCCTTGGGGGACACCAACTAATGAAAAACTGTTTTTT. It specifies CASSPWGTPTNEKLFF.

The J gene is TRBJ2-7, the V gene TRBV5-1, with D perhaps TRBD2 (5 bases). This CDR3 is built from 14 residues. The V gene lost 0 bases and the J gene lost 2 bases, with 9 bases spanning the gap. CDR1 SGHRS and CDR2 YFSETQ come from the germline V gene. The CDR3 sequence: CASSLEGRPYEQYF. The CDR3 coding sequence is TGCGCCAGCAGCTTGGAAGGGAGACCCTACGAGCAGTACTTC.

The rearrangement links TRBV19 to TRBJ2-4, with D unclear. The V gene lost 1 base and the J gene lost 2 bases, with 6 bases spanning the gap. This CDR3 spans 14 amino acids. The germline gives CDR1 LNHDA, CDR2 SQIVND (reference sequence). CDR3 sequence: CASSIGWTKNIQYF. The CDR3 DNA sequence: TGTGCCAGTAGTATAGGCTGGACCAAAAACATTCAGTACTTC.

CDR3 coding DNA: TGTGCCAGCAGCATAACCGGGACTAGCGGGGCCGTCTACGAGCAGTACTTC. It specifies CASSITGTSGAVYEQYF. This rearrangement joins TRBV11-2 to TRBJ2-7, with 13 positions matching TRBD2. V was clipped by 5 bases and J by 3 bases; unmatched bases: 10. The CDR3 has 17 amino acids. The germline gives CDR1 SGHAT, CDR2 FQNNGV. The whole variable domain, remainder taken from reference TRBV11-2 and TRBJ2-7, is EAGVAQSPRYKIIEKRQSVAFWCNPISGHATLYWYQQILGQGPKLLIQFQNNGVVDDSQLPKDRFSAERLKGVDSTLKIQPAKLEDSAVYLCASSITGTSGAVYEQYFGPGTRLTVT.

This clone was recorded once. Here the CDR3 DNA reads TGTGCCAGCAGCGTAGCCCAGGGCGGGAATCGCCGAGAGACCCAGTACTTC. Its translation is CASSVAQGGNRRETQYF. The genes are TRBV9 and TRBJ2-5, with D perhaps TRBD2 (6 bases). The CDR3 has 17 amino acids. Germline loops: CDR1 SGDLS, CDR2 YYNGEE. Trimming took off 0 bases at V and 4 bases at J, with 19 bases between the two ends. The complete variable domain, with remaining parts taken from reference TRBV9 and TRBJ2-5, reads DSGVTQTPKHLITATGQRVTLRCSPRSGDLSVYWYQQSLDQGLQFLIQYYNGEERAKGNILERFSAQQFPDLHSELNLSSLELGDSALYFCASSVAQGGNRRETQYFGPGTRLLVL.

The chain recombines TRBV6-5 with TRBJ2-1, with 7 bases matching TRBD1. With 0 bases clipped from V and 3 bases from J, the junction kept 2 bases outside the gene matches. Germline V gene data show CDR1 as MNHEY and CDR2 as SVGAGI. This CDR3 is 15 amino acids long. The CDR3 here is CASSYSAGGYNEQFF. CDR3 in DNA: TGTGCCAGCAGTTACTCAGCAGGGGGCTACAATGAGCAGTTCTTC.

This clone was seen more than once but under ten times. The CDR3 loop reads CASSLSRGGNTIYF. The CDR3 DNA reads as TGTGCCAGCAGCTTGTCCCGGGGTGGAAACACCATATATTTT. The rearrangement links TRBV7-2 to TRBJ1-3; unclear D gene. Germline V CDR1 and CDR2: SGHTA, FQGNSA. V lost 3 bases to trimming and J lost 3 bases, with 9 bases between them. The CDR3 has 14 amino acids.

V gene TRBV5-1 combines with J gene TRBJ1-2; D gene ambiguous. This CDR3 is 12 amino acids long. V shed 1 base and J shed 8 bases, with 9 bases lying between them. The germline V gene has CDR1 SGHRS and CDR2 YFSETQ. The CDR3, as DNA: TGCGCCAGCAGCTTGACCGGGTGGGGCTACACCTTC. Translation gives CASSLTGWGYTF.

The chain joins TRBV15 to TRBJ2-3, with D possibly matching TRBD2 (6 bases). Per the germline V gene, CDR1 is LNHNV and CDR2 is YYDKDF (reference sequence). This CDR3 has 15 residues. The germline V and J ends were trimmed by 1 base and 4 bases, with 12 bases remaining between them. CDR3 region: CATSRVGGYSDTQYF. The CDR3 nucleotides are TGTGCCACCAGCAGAGTCGGGGGTTATTCAGATACGCAGTATTTT.

The chain couples TRBV5-3 to TRBJ2-5; D may match TRBD1 or TRBD2 (6 bases each). TRBV5-3 is filed as an ORF, its function uncertain. Between the trimmed V and J ends, which lost 0 bases and 0 bases, there was a span of 12 bases. The CDR3 runs to 16 residues. In DNA, the CDR3 is TGTGCCAGAAGCTTGGGGGAAGGGGGGTACCAAGAGACCCAGTACTTC. This sequence encodes CARSLGEGGYQETQYF.

This sequence joins TRBV4-1 and TRBJ1-4; D call uncertain. The V and J ends lost 2 bases and 2 bases respectively, with 9 bases between them. CDR1 and CDR2 from the germline V gene are MGHRA and YSYEKL. CDR3 size: 15 residues. The CDR3 reads CASSQHGSTNEKLFF. The CDR3, as DNA: TGCGCCAGCAGCCAACACGGGTCGACTAATGAAAAACTGTTTTTT.

V usage is TRBV4-3 and J usage is TRBJ2-3, with 7 bases that match TRBD2. The CDR3 is 19 residues long. The V gene's germline CDR1 is LGHNA and CDR2 YSLEER. J gave up 4 bases and V 0 bases, and 16 bases lay outside the gene matches. CDR3 sequence: CASSQDSPAGGGDADTQYF. CDR3 DNA: TGCGCCAGCAGCCAAGACTCACCTGCTGGTGGGGGGGACGCAGATACGCAGTATTTT.

The rearrangement uses TRBV9 and TRBJ2-6; D uncertain. Trimming left V 0 bases short and J 0 bases short, with 10 bases between. Germline values: CDR1 SGDLS, CDR2 YYNGEE. The CDR3 has 17 amino acids. Here the CDR3 reads CASSVGLAASGANVLTF. DNA of the CDR3: TGTGCCAGCAGCGTAGGGTTGGCGGCCTCTGGGGCCAACGTCCTGACTTTC.

This chain links TRBV5-1 with TRBJ1-2; D remains ambiguous. V lost 5 bases and J 5 bases, leaving 10 bases between the germline ends. The germline CDR1 and CDR2 sequences are SGHRS and YFSETQ. This CDR3 is 12 amino acids long. The CDR3 loop reads CASRPGLYGYTF. The CDR3 bases are TGCGCCAGCAGACCGGGGTTGTATGGCTACACCTTC. Filled out from reference TRBV5-1 and TRBJ1-2, the complete variable domain reads KAGVTQTPRYLIKTRGQQVTLSCSPISGHRSVSWYQQTPGQGLQFLFEYFSETQRNKGNFPGRFSGRQFSNSRSEMNVSTLELGDSALYLCASRPGLYGYTFGSGTRLTVV.

This chain links TRBV24-1 with TRBJ2-5, with TRBD1 matching 11 bases. Germline CDR1 and CDR2: KGHDR and SFDVKD. The CDR3 is made up of 17 amino acids. Trimming at V came to 1 base and at J to 2 bases, leaving 5 bases not matched to a gene. The CDR3 reads CATSDFWGQGGQETQYF. Written as DNA, the CDR3 is TGTGCCACCAGTGATTTTTGGGGACAGGGGGGGCAAGAGACCCAGTACTTC.

This clone was seen only a few times. The V gene is TRBV6-4, the J gene TRBJ2-7; 11 bases align to TRBD2. This CDR3 spans 15 amino acids. After removal of 6 bases from V and 3 bases from J, the junction contained 7 bases not matched to a gene. Germline V CDR1 and CDR2: MRHNA, SNTAGT. CDR3 residues: CASRDPGLADYEQYF. The CDR3 DNA reads as TGTGCCAGCAGAGATCCGGGACTAGCGGACTACGAGCAGTACTTC.

The rearrangement uses TRBV7-2 and TRBJ2-7; 10 bases fit TRBD2. This CDR3 region has 19 residues. Unmatched junction bases numbered 18, after V lost 4 bases and J lost 3 bases. Germline V gene lookup returns CDR1 SGHTA and CDR2 FQGNSA. Here the CDR3 reads CASSWSAGASGGPHYEQYF. CDR3 coding DNA: TGTGCCAGCAGCTGGAGCGCGGGGGCTAGCGGGGGCCCCCACTACGAGCAGTACTTC.

The rearrangement links TRBV6-2 or TRBV6-3 to TRBJ1-2; D not certain. Trimming removed 0 bases from V and 14 bases from J, with 16 bases in between. The germline V gene encodes CDR1 MNHEY and CDR2 SVGEGT. CDR3 length: 13 residues. CDR3 DNA sequence: TGTGCCAGCAGTTACTCTTCGACCGGACCGCGTACCTTC. Amino acids: CASSYSSTGPRTF.